A single sample is the source of the 22 T cell receptor beta chains below, sequenced in a study of CD8+ T cells in alopecia areata. Treatment in this sample: oral pan-JAK inhibitor, 5-10 mg twice daily. Reverse transcription of extracted RNA yielded cDNA, which provided the sequencing template. Sequencing was performed with immunoSEQ multiplex PCR; in TCRdb, only in-frame clones are kept and a portion is missing. The sample includes tens of thousands of clones, just over 70% of them seen just once. The sample was CD8+ T cells sorted from blood, taken around week 44, from a patient treated with tofacitinib. These receptors were obtained from a human donor with alopecia areata.

In its sample, this clone was seen once. The chain joins TRBV2 to TRBJ2-5, with 8 nucleotides matching TRBD2. CDR1 and CDR2 (germline): SNHLY, FYNNEI. J gave up 3 bases and V 5 bases, and 11 bases lay outside the gene matches. The CDR3 loop spans 16 amino acids. This chain's CDR3 is CASSPSPGTREETQYF. DNA of the CDR3: TGTGCCAGCAGTCCATCCCCCGGGACTAGAGAAGAGACCCAGTACTTC.

This clone showed up just once. The chain is built from TRBV14 and TRBJ1-2; D is unresolved. Germline values: CDR1 SGHDN, CDR2 FVKESK. The ends were cut back, 3 bases at V and 4 bases at J, with 9 bases in the middle. The length of the CDR3 is 13 residues. For the CDR3, the DNA is TGTGCCAGCAGCCAGGGCCTATCCTATGGCTACACCTTC. Protein sequence: CASSQGLSYGYTF.

The rearrangement joins TRBV2 to TRBJ2-2; 9 nucleotides match TRBD2. Germline CDR1 is SNHLY and CDR2 is FYNNEI. V was clipped by 3 bases and J by 5 bases; unmatched bases: 4. The CDR3 runs to 15 residues. The CDR3 bases are TGTGCCAGCAGTGATAAGCTAGCGGGAACCGGGGAGCTGTTTTTT. Protein: CASSDKLAGTGELFF.

This chain uses TRBV19 with TRBJ1-6, with D possibly matching TRBD1 (6 bases). V lost 3 bases and J 5 bases, leaving 14 bases between the germline ends. CDR3 size: 16 residues. Germline V lookup: CDR1 LNHDA, CDR2 SQIVND (reference sequence). CDR3 protein: CASSIPGTSHNSPLHF. The CDR3 nucleotides read TGTGCCAGTAGTATTCCCGGGACATCGCATAATTCACCCCTCCACTTT.

This clone was seen more than once but under ten times. The chain links TRBV5-1 to TRBJ2-1, with unresolved D. The CDR3 totals 14 residues. The germline V gene has CDR1 SGHRS and CDR2 YFSETQ. Trimming took off 1 base at V and 4 bases at J, with 9 bases between the two ends. The CDR3 is CASSLRYKYNEQFF. CDR3 in DNA: TGCGCCAGCAGCTTGAGGTACAAGTACAATGAGCAGTTCTTC.

This clone showed up just once. The chain couples TRBV7-3 to TRBJ2-3; TRBD2 matches at 11 bases. The CDR3 runs 15 residues. Germline V gene sequence: CDR1 SGHTA, CDR2 FQGTGA. The junction had 1 base not matched to a gene; V was cut back by 4 bases and J by 1 base. The CDR3 sequence: CASSSTSGGTDTQYF. The CDR3 nucleotides are TGTGCCAGCAGCTCGACTAGCGGGGGCACAGATACGCAGTATTTT.

About this clone itself: The sample holds other DNA sequences that translate to the same CDR3. This chain joins TRBV28 and TRBJ2-5; 8 bases map to TRBD1. The CDR3 loop spans 14 amino acids. V lost 9 bases, J lost 4 bases, and 10 bases stayed unmatched. CDR1 is MDHEN, CDR2 SYDVKM, per germline. As DNA, the CDR3 is TGTGCCAGTAGTCCCCGGACAGGGCCAGAGACCCAGTACTTC. Translating gives CASSPRTGPETQYF.

This clone came up a few times. V usage is TRBV4-3 and J usage is TRBJ1-1, with TRBD1 as a possible D gene (6 bases). The CDR3 sequence is 15 residues long. The V gene's germline CDR1 is LGHNA and CDR2 YSLEER. The V end was cut by 4 bases, the J end by 0 bases, with 12 bases between. The CDR3 DNA sequence: TGCGCCAGCAGCCCCGGACAGTCTCTGAACACTGAAGCTTTCTTT. It is translated as CASSPGQSLNTEAFF.

J is TRBJ1-1 and V is TRBV11-2; 7 nucleotides line up with TRBD1. Germline V gene lookup returns CDR1 SGHAT and CDR2 FQNNGV. The J segment lost 0 bases and the V segment lost 4 bases, leaving 8 bases of the junction unmatched. This CDR3 comprises 16 residues. This CDR3 is CASSYRDRHLNTEAFF. CDR3 nucleotide sequence: TGTGCCAGCAGCTACCGGGACAGACACTTGAACACTGAAGCTTTCTTT.

This clone has only a few counts. The gene calls are TRBV14 and TRBJ2-7; 9 bases fit TRBD1. This CDR3 is built from 14 residues. V lost 4 bases, J lost 1 base, and 2 bases stayed unmatched. Germline V gives CDR1 SGHDN, CDR2 FVKESK. CDR3 protein: CASSPGQGSYEQYF. The DNA for the CDR3 is TGTGCCAGCAGCCCGGGACAGGGATCCTACGAGCAGTACTTC.

The rearrangement uses TRBV28 and TRBJ1-5, with D tentatively TRBD1 (6 bases). Germline values: CDR1 MDHEN, CDR2 SYDVKM. The CDR3 loop spans 14 amino acids. Trimming stripped 2 bases from V and 5 bases from J, with 10 bases between. CDR3 sequence reads: CASSLGQGHQPQHF. Written as DNA, the CDR3 is TGTGCCAGCAGTTTAGGGCAGGGGCATCAGCCCCAGCATTTT. The full variable domain, with the rest looked up from reference TRBV28 and TRBJ1-5, is DVKVTQSSRYLVKRTGEKVFLECVQDMDHENMFWYRQDPGLGLRLIYFSYDVKMKEKGDIPEGYSVSREKKERFSLILESASTNQTSMYLCASSLGQGHQPQHFGDGTRLSIL.

The chain couples TRBV2 to TRBJ1-1; D not resolved. V was cut by 10 bases and J by 6 bases, with 12 bases left in between. Germline loops: CDR1 SNHLY, CDR2 FYNNEI. CDR3 size: 11 residues. The DNA of the CDR3 is TGTGCCAACATCGGGCAGCCTGAAGCTTTCTTT. Encoded protein: CANIGQPEAFF.

This clone came up a few times. The V gene is TRBV27, the J gene TRBJ1-5; D unclear. Germline V CDR1 and CDR2: MNHEY, SMNVEV (reference sequence). The CDR3 covers 13 residues. Trimming stripped 5 bases from V and 6 bases from J, with 11 bases between. The CDR3 DNA sequence: TGTGCCAGCAGTCCCCGGGATGGTCAGCCCCAGCATTTT. Protein product: CASSPRDGQPQHF.

This chain links TRBV2 with TRBJ2-7; maybe TRBD1 (5 bases). V lost 9 bases and J 4 bases, leaving 10 bases between the germline ends. Germline CDR1 is SNHLY and CDR2 is FYNNEI. This CDR3 spans 11 amino acids. The CDR3 sequence: CASYDSYEQYF. The CDR3 DNA sequence: TGTGCCAGTTACGACAGTTACGAGCAGTACTTC.

The V call is TRBV7-8, the J call TRBJ2-3; 9 positions match TRBD2. The CDR3 contains 16 residues. V trimming: 4 bases; J trimming: 2 bases; junction bases outside the gene matches: 7. The V gene's germline CDR1 is SGHVS and CDR2 FQNEAQ. CDR3 in DNA: TGTGCCAGCAGCTCAACTCTAGCGGGGAACACAGATACGCAGTATTTT. Translated: CASSSTLAGNTDTQYF.

Worth noting for this clone: Other DNA sequences in this specimen translate into the identical CDR3. The chain has TRBV7-2 and TRBJ2-7; D is possibly TRBD1 or TRBD2 (5 bases each). CDR3 size: 14 residues. CDR1 SGHTA and CDR2 FQGNSA come from the germline V gene. V lost 3 bases and J lost 3, with 12 bases in between. The CDR3, as DNA: TGTGCCAGCAGCTTGGGGACCGGGCGCTACGAGCAGTACTTC. It yields the protein CASSLGTGRYEQYF.

This clone was detected only once. The chain carries TRBV4-1 and TRBJ1-1; 9 bases line up with TRBD1. The CDR3 has 14 amino acids. J was trimmed by 3 bases and V by 1 base; bases with no gene match: 0. The germline gives CDR1 MGHRA, CDR2 YSYEKL. CDR3 region: CASSQGTGDTEAFF. The CDR3 coding sequence is TGCGCCAGCAGCCAAGGGACAGGGGACACTGAAGCTTTCTTT.

This clone was detected only once. V gene TRBV30 combines with J gene TRBJ1-5; tentatively, D is TRBD1 (5 bases). V gave up 3 bases and J gave up 2 bases, with 11 bases separating them. The CDR3 runs to 14 residues. Germline CDR1 and CDR2: GTSNPN and SVGIG (reference sequence). CDR3 in DNA: TGTGCCTGGAGCGCAGGGATGGGCAATCAGCCCCAGCATTTT. Protein: CAWSAGMGNQPQHF.

This sequence joins TRBV15 and TRBJ1-2; 9 positions match TRBD1. Trimming cost V 5 bases and J 5 bases; bases outside gene matches: 3. CDR1 is LNHNV, CDR2 YYDKDF, per germline (reference sequence). CDR3 length: 13 residues. CDR3 residues: CATSLGTGYGYTF. In DNA form, the CDR3 reads TGTGCCACCAGCTTAGGGACAGGGTATGGCTACACCTTC. Full variable domain (rest looked up from reference TRBV15 and TRBJ1-2): DAMVIQNPRYQVTQFGKPVTLSCSQTLNHNVMYWYQQKSSQAPKLLFHYYDKDFNNEADTPDNFQSRRPNTSFCFLDIRSPGLGDTAMYLCATSLGTGYGYTFGSGTRLTVV.

The genes are TRBV4-3 and TRBJ1-1, with D unclear. This CDR3 region has 13 residues. V gave up 0 bases and J gave up 13 bases, with 15 bases separating them. Germline CDR1 and CDR2: LGHNA and YSLEER. The CDR3 spells CASSQEREVLIFF. For the CDR3, the DNA is TGCGCCAGCAGCCAAGAAAGGGAGGTGCTGATTTTCTTT.

The chain carries TRBV7-2 and TRBJ1-1; 7 bases align to TRBD1. Germline CDR1 and CDR2: SGHTA and FQGNSA. V trimming: 6 bases; J trimming: 6 bases; junction bases outside the gene matches: 7. This CDR3 has 13 amino acids. The CDR3 is CASRSTRGPEAFF. CDR3 nucleotide sequence: TGTGCCAGCAGATCCACAAGGGGGCCTGAAGCTTTCTTT.

The chain carries TRBV13 and TRBJ1-6; D not certain. Trimming pared 0 bases from V and 7 bases from J, leaving 7 bases between. CDR3 length: 14 residues. CDR1 PRHDT and CDR2 FYEKMQ come from the germline V gene (reference sequence). CDR3 sequence (DNA): TGTGCCAGCAGCTTAGGGTACCAGAATTCACCCCTCCACTTT. It translates to CASSLGYQNSPLHF.